Below, 7 T cell receptor beta chains from the same sample are listed, as sequenced in a study of a mutant IDH1 vaccine in newly diagnosed glioma. No antigen is known for these receptors. Only in-frame clones appear in the TCRdb table, and some are missing; sequencing was by immunoSEQ multiplex PCR. Of around 84,000 clones listed, 75% to 90% are singletons. Time point given: week 47, end of study. The vaccine gave 300 ug of a 20-mer mutant IDH1 peptide subcutaneously per dose. The sample here was PBMCs, taken from a glioma patient whose treatment included an IDH1 peptide vaccine. All receptors derive from a man in his forties with glioma.

The CDR3 spells CASSSDQGARSQPQHF. The DNA of the CDR3 is TGTGCCAGCAGCTCCGATCAGGGGGCCAGGTCTCAGCCCCAGCATTTT. The V and J genes are TRBV7-2 and TRBJ1-5, with 8 bases lining up with TRBD1. The CDR3 length is 16 residues. The germline gives CDR1 SGHTA, CDR2 FQGNSA. The junction had 11 bases not matched to a gene; V was cut back by 4 bases and J by 6 bases.

This chain connects TRBV5-1 to TRBJ2-3; D possibly corresponds to TRBD2 (6 bases). There are 16 residues in the CDR3. Trimming shortened V by 3 bases and J by 0 bases, and 14 bases separated the two germline ends. Germline V gene lookup returns CDR1 SGHRS and CDR2 YFSETQ. CDR3 loop: CASSSGLQPSTDTQYF. In DNA, the CDR3 is TGCGCCAGCAGCTCCGGACTACAACCTAGCACAGATACGCAGTATTTT. Looking up the rest from reference TRBV5-1 and TRBJ2-3 gives the full variable domain: KAGVTQTPRYLIKTRGQQVTLSCSPISGHRSVSWYQQTPGQGLQFLFEYFSETQRNKGNFPGRFSGRQFSNSRSEMNVSTLELGDSALYLCASSSGLQPSTDTQYFGPGTRLTVL.

This sequence joins TRBV29-1 and TRBJ2-3; possibly TRBD1 or TRBD2 for D (5 bases each). CDR1 is SQVTM and CDR2 is ANQGSEA in the germline V gene. Between the trimmed V and J ends, which lost 5 bases and 2 bases, there was a span of 14 bases. The CDR3 runs to 14 residues. DNA of the CDR3: TGCAGCGTTAGAGGGGCTACCAACACAGATACGCAGTATTTT. This encodes CSVRGATNTDTQYF.

The sample holds a few counts of this clone. The rearrangement uses TRBV9 and TRBJ1-5, with D maybe TRBD1 (5 bases). CDR3 length: 15 residues. V shed 4 bases and J shed 0 bases, with 11 bases lying between them. Germline V gene lookup returns CDR1 SGDLS and CDR2 YYNGEE. The CDR3 reads CASSLRGHSNQPQHF. Written as DNA, the CDR3 is TGTGCCAGCAGCCTGAGGGGTCATAGCAATCAGCCCCAGCATTTT.

The chain uses TRBV6-6 and TRBJ1-5; D unresolved. Germline V gene lookup returns CDR1 MNHNY and CDR2 SVGAGI (reference sequence). This CDR3 has 15 residues. V was clipped by 6 bases and J by 1 base, with 13 bases between them. CDR3 DNA sequence: TGTGCCAGCAGCCGCCGGTCGGCAAGCAATCAGCCCCAGCATTTT. Its protein product is CASSRRSASNQPQHF.

This chain uses TRBV6-1 with TRBJ1-1; 7 bases fit TRBD1. Germline CDR1 MNHNS, CDR2 SASEGT. After removal of 7 bases from V and 1 base from J, the junction contained 6 bases not matched to a gene. The length of the CDR3 is 14 residues. CDR3 nucleotide sequence: TGTGCCAGCACCCTGGGACAGACGAACACTGAAGCTTTCTTT. Translation gives CASTLGQTNTEAFF.

The gene calls are TRBV2 and TRBJ2-3, with 8 bases aligning to TRBD2. Germline V gives CDR1 SNHLY, CDR2 FYNNEI. V lost 7 bases, J lost 3 bases, and 3 bases stayed unmatched. This CDR3 contains 13 residues. Written as DNA, the CDR3 is TGTGCCAGCAAAAGCGGGAGTACAGATACGCAGTATTTT. This translates into CASKSGSTDTQYF.